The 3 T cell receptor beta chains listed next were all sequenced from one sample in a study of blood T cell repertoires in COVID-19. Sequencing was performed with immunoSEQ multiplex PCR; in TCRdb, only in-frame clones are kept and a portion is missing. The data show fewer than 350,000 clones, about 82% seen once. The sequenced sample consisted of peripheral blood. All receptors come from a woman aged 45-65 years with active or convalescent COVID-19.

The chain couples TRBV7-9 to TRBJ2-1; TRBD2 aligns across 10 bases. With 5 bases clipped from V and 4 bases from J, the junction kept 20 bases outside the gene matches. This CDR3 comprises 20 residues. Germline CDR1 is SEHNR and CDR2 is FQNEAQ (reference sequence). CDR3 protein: CASSTGLNSPSGRKYNEQFF. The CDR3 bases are TGTGCCAGCAGCACAGGTTTAAATTCGCCTAGCGGGAGAAAATACAATGAGCAGTTCTTC.

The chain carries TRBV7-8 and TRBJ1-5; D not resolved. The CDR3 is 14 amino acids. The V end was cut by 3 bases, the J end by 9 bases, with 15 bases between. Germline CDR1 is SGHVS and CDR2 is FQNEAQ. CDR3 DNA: TGTGCCAGCAGCTTTAATTGGCCGTTCTCGCCCCAGCATTTT. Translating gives CASSFNWPFSPQHF.

The CDR3 nucleotides are TGTGCCACCCGCCCGGACTTGTCCTACGAGCAGTACTTC. It codes for CATRPDLSYEQYF. The chain employs TRBV15 and TRBJ2-7; TRBD2 is a possible D gene (5 bases). Germline V gives CDR1 LNHNV, CDR2 YYDKDF (reference sequence). V shed 8 bases and J shed 1 base, with 12 bases lying between them. The length of the CDR3 is 13 residues.